Sequencing of this TCR beta chain was carried out in a study of vaccination effects on CD4 cells after COVID-19. Study-level background: Expansion of antigen-specific CD4+ T cells with viral peptide pools was carried out by the ViraFEST assay before sequencing.

Broader study findings: Early post-infection timepoints were missing from the study, which also had few convalescent patients.

Concerning this clone itself: Its cognate antigen is unknown.

Some clones are missing from TCRdb's copy, which holds only in-frame ones; the method was immunoSEQ multiplex PCR. The repertoire holds tens of thousands of clones, with 55% to 80% as singletons. Culture proceeded for 10 days, and CD4+ T cells were then isolated. As their vaccination, participants received two doses of either BNT162b2 or mRNA-1273. Vaccine recipients, nucleocapsid antibody negative, had no prior SARS-CoV-2 infection. CDR3 length: 11 amino acids. Trimming took off 5 bases at V and 9 bases at J, with 8 bases between the two ends. CDR1 and CDR2 from the germline V gene are SEHNR and FQNEAQ (reference sequence).

The source of this sequence is a human donor who received a COVID-19 vaccine. The genes are TRBV7-9 and TRBJ1-5; unclear D gene. Source: CD4+ T cells from PBMCs cultured without peptide, taken after COVID-19 vaccination. CDR3 nucleotides: TGTGCCAGCAGCCGCCTGGGGCCCCAGCATTTT. As protein: CASSRLGPQHF.